This entry lists 6 T cell receptor beta chains sequenced from one sample in a study of tumor-infiltrating lymphocytes in oesophageal squamous cell carcinoma. Each CDR3 protein is one row after TCRdb ran MiXCR on the PCR reads. This table holds 11,000 to 15,000 distinct CDR3 sequences, roughly half found once. The sequencing sample was made of blood. These receptors all come from a male donor with esophageal squamous cell carcinoma.

The V call is TRBV7-3, the J call TRBJ2-3; 9 nucleotides agree with TRBD2. Germline V gene sequence: CDR1 SGHTA, CDR2 FQGTGA. The CDR3 spans 14 residues. The trim removed 0 bases at V and 8 bases at J, leaving 3 bases unmatched. CDR3 nucleotides: TGTGCCAGCAGCTTAACGGGGACTAGCTCTACGCAGTATTTT. This gives the protein CASSLTGTSSTQYF. The whole variable domain, filled in from reference TRBV7-3 and TRBJ2-3, reads GAGVSQTPSNKVTEKGKYVELRCDPISGHTALYWYRQSLGQGPEFLIYFQGTGAADDSGLPNDRFFAVRPEGSVSTLKIQRTERGDSAVYLCASSLTGTSSTQYFGPGTRLTVL.

This chain links TRBV30 with TRBJ2-4; 10 positions match TRBD1. The DNA end lines up better with TRBJ2-1; the J call may be wrong. CDR1 is GTSNPN, CDR2 SVGIG, per germline (reference sequence). This CDR3 is built from 16 residues. CDR3 residues: CAWSVRGTGAPYEQFF. The CDR3 nucleotides are TGTGCCTGGAGTGTACGAGGGACAGGGGCGCCGTATGAGCAGTTCTTC.

This chain joins TRBV10-1 and TRBJ2-5; weak D call: TRBD1 (6 bases). V was pared by 2 bases and J by 2 bases, with 9 bases between. Looked up from germline, CDR1 is WNHNN and CDR2 is SYGVQD (reference sequence). The CDR3 loop spans 14 amino acids. CDR3 sequence: CASSEQGPQETQYF. In DNA form, the CDR3 reads TGCGCCAGCAGTGAGCAGGGGCCACAAGAGACCCAGTACTTC.

The genes are TRBV7-2 and TRBJ2-5; 8 bases line up with TRBD1. The end of the DNA fits TRBJ2-7 better, so the J call may be wrong. This CDR3 is built from 13 residues. The germline V gene has CDR1 SGHTA and CDR2 FQGNSA. The CDR3 region has the DNA TGTGCCAGCAGCTTGGGACAGGTCAACGAGCAGTACTTC. Amino acids: CASSLGQVNEQYF.

V usage is TRBV7-2 and J usage is TRBJ2-4; the D gene could be TRBD1 or TRBD2 (5 bases each). This CDR3 has 12 amino acids. Trimming left V 5 bases short and J 13 bases short, with 15 bases between. Germline V lookup: CDR1 SGHTA, CDR2 FQGNSA. The CDR3 loop is CASSVHGGSQYF. The CDR3 region has the DNA TGTGCCAGCAGCGTCCATGGGGGTTCCCAGTACTTC.

In its sample, this clonotype was seen many times. The chain uses TRBV11-1 and TRBJ2-5; D tentatively fits TRBD1 or TRBD2 (6 bases each). Germline CDR1 SGHAT, CDR2 FQDESV (reference sequence). This CDR3 has 14 residues. V lost 1 base and J 5 bases, leaving 11 bases between the germline ends. CDR3 nucleotides: TGTGCCAGCAGCTTAGGGGGGGCTGGGGAGACCCAGTACTTC. Translation gives CASSLGGAGETQYF.